The source of this TCR beta chain is a study of beta chain features in type 1 diabetes. Whole-study results and caveats: TCRB CDR3s were moderately but significantly shorter in Type 1 diabetes patients in all four CD4+ subsets.

A sort by CD45RO/CCR7/CD25/CD127/CD95/CD27 yielded CD4+ naive, central memory, regulatory and stem cell-like memory cells. In the case of this clone: What it binds is unknown.

The entirety of the isolated RNA underwent reverse transcription, so expressed TCRB transcripts were sequenced. Sequencing was performed with immunoSEQ multiplex PCR; in TCRdb, only in-frame clones are kept and a portion is missing. Of approximately 730,000 clones in the sample, around an eighth are singletons; the top ten hold 0.022%. This TCR came from a man aged 18 to 30 with type 1 diabetes. Material for sequencing was naive CD4+ T cells from blood.

The CDR3 reads CASSQGHNYEQYF. DNA for the CDR3: TGCGCCAGCAGCCAAGGACACAACTACGAGCAGTACTTC. The J gene is TRBJ2-7, the V gene TRBV4-1; D remains ambiguous. The germline V gene has CDR1 MGHRA and CDR2 YSYEKL. V was cut by 1 base and J by 3 bases, with 7 bases left in between. The CDR3 spans 13 residues.